Sequencing of this T cell receptor (beta chain) was carried out in a study of T cells in Graves' hyperthyroidism and ophthalmopathy. This clonotype was detected many times. Amplified regions were TCR beta CDR3 sequences from RNA transcripts. A set of HTBI primers served as the primers for a first-round RT-PCR of the TCR CDR3. TCRdb called the multiplex PCR reads again in MiXCR, with one record for every CDR3 protein. The repertoire consists of 450,000 to 600,000 distinct CDR3 sequences, with around 20% occurring once and the leading ten covering less than 55%. Sequences were obtained from blood. This TCR came from a man aged 35 to 55 with Graves' ophthalmopathy.

CDR3 loop: CASSPSLVRTEAFF. CDR3 nucleotide sequence: TGTGCCAGCTCACCATCTCTTGTCCGCACTGAAGCTTTCTTT. This chain links TRBV18 with TRBJ1-1; D unclear. Germline V gene data show CDR1 as KGHSH and CDR2 as LQKENI. Trimming removed 2 bases at V and 4 bases at J, with 11 bases between. The CDR3 spans 14 residues.